This TCR beta chain was captured by sequencing in a study of cytomegalovirus exposure and HLA in healthy donors. Overall study findings and caveats: According to a subsequent analysis, TCR clusters identified in the first cohort showed a tendency to co-occur across the approximately 120 validation repertoires.

TCRdb keeps only in-frame clones here, not all; method: immunoSEQ multiplex PCR. The profile covers roughly 56,000 clones, with around 94% appearing a single time and 2% to 2.5% taken by the ten largest. On this clone itself: The antigen is unknown.

The CDR3 consists of 12 residues. Between the trimmed V and J ends, which lost 7 bases and 5 bases, there was a span of 9 bases. Germline CDR1 reads MNHNY; CDR2 reads SVGAGI (reference sequence). Sequencing input: PBMCs. V gene TRBV6-6 combines with J gene TRBJ2-1; tentative D call: TRBD2 (5 bases). This TCR derives from a man aged 18-30 years in good health and CMV-seronegative. The CDR3 sequence: CASIARNNEQFF. In DNA, the CDR3 is TGTGCCAGCATAGCGCGCAACAATGAGCAGTTCTTC.